This T cell receptor (beta chain) was observed in a study of CD8+ T cells in alopecia areata. Broader study findings: The link between baseline CD8+ expansion and response remains uncertain with one nonresponder. Tofacitinib significantly reduced both scalp clonality and expanded CD8+ clones among the top 100. Many of the expanded lesional clones endured in scalp and blood while on tofacitinib. Relative to mice, TCR sharing across patients was less clear, a difference possibly HLA-related.

In this sample, this clone turned up a few times. The target antigen is unknown. cDNA serving as the sequencing template came from extracted, reverse transcribed RNA. Assay used: immunoSEQ multiplex PCR; TCRdb lists only in-frame clones, some missing. The data contain 200,000 to 250,000 clones, 50% to 60% of them seen just once; the ten biggest clones take up roughly 1.4%. Germline CDR1 is SQVTM and CDR2 is ANQGSEA. The V gene end was trimmed by 6 bases and the J gene end by 6 bases; junction bases not matched to a gene: 10. There are 13 residues in the CDR3. Treatment in this sample: oral pan-JAK inhibitor, 5-10 mg twice daily.

This specimen consisted of CD4+ T cells sorted from blood, obtained at week 4, from a patient treated with tofacitinib. The rearrangement joins TRBV29-1 to TRBJ1-1; TRBD1 matches 7 bases. The receptor was derived from a human donor with alopecia areata. The CDR3 reads CSVIRGTGAEAFF. The CDR3 DNA sequence: TGCAGCGTGATCAGGGGGACGGGGGCTGAAGCTTTCTTT.